This TCR beta chain was profiled in a study of cytomegalovirus exposure and HLA in healthy donors. Study conclusions and caveats: Among TCR beta chains, those listed as cytomegalovirus-associated numbered approximately 150. Cytomegalovirus status was reportedly diagnosed by the classifier with high sensitivity and specificity.

The V gene's germline CDR1 is MNHNS and CDR2 SASEGT. The junction had 2 bases not matched to a gene; V was cut back by 1 base and J by 3 bases. The CDR3 spans 15 residues. Assay: immunoSEQ multiplex PCR; the TCRdb copy retains only in-frame clones and omits some. The repertoire holds over 200,000 clones, with about 90% as singletons. Details on this clone: Its antigen remains unknown.

The sequenced sample consisted of PBMCs. The TCR comes from a woman aged 18 to 35 in good health and CMV-seronegative. This chain uses TRBV6-1 with TRBJ2-2; TRBD2 matches at 7 bases. CDR3 sequence reads: CASSEGLADTGELFF. The CDR3, as DNA: TGTGCCAGCAGTGAAGGCCTAGCGGACACCGGGGAGCTGTTTTTT.